These 18 T cell receptor beta chains came from one sample sequenced in a study of CD8+ T cells in alopecia areata. cDNA prepared by RNA extraction and subsequent reverse transcription served as the template for sequencing. The protocol was immunoSEQ multiplex PCR, while the TCRdb copy is restricted to in-frame clones and leaves out a portion. This sample has some 190,000 clones, with about 60% found just once. Treatment: oral pan-JAK inhibitor, 5-10 mg twice daily. Sequenced here: CD4+ T cells sorted from blood, sampled at week 4, from a patient treated with tofacitinib. The receptor set was obtained from a human donor with alopecia areata.

The chain has TRBV28 and TRBJ2-3; D not certain. This CDR3 region has 13 residues. The V end was cut by 7 bases, the J end by 6 bases, with 14 bases between. Germline V gene lookup returns CDR1 MDHEN and CDR2 SYDVKM. Written as DNA, the CDR3 is TGTGCCAGCAATGGTGTCTTTCCCGATACGCAGTATTTT. Translation gives CASNGVFPDTQYF.

V usage is TRBV5-1 and J usage is TRBJ2-7; a weak D match, TRBD1 (6 bases). V shed 4 bases and J shed 3 bases, with 17 bases lying between them. From germline, CDR1 is SGHRS and CDR2 YFSETQ. The CDR3 totals 15 residues. In DNA, the CDR3 is TGCGCCAGCAGCCCGACCTGGGACACAAACTACGAGCAGTACTTC. Its translation is CASSPTWDTNYEQYF.

The chain joins TRBV5-6 to TRBJ2-7; the D is unclear. The V gene lost 2 bases and the J gene lost 5 bases, with 5 bases spanning the gap. The CDR3 loop spans 11 amino acids. Germline V CDR1 and CDR2: SGHDT, YYEEEE. CDR3: CASSFTDEQYF. The CDR3 DNA is TGTGCCAGCAGCTTTACGGACGAGCAGTACTTC.

The rearrangement links TRBV29-1 to TRBJ1-1; D remains unclear. Looked up from germline, CDR1 is SQVTM and CDR2 is ANQGSEA. This CDR3 has 10 residues. V was pared by 7 bases and J by 1 base, with 4 bases between. The CDR3 region is CSAKNTEAFF. CDR3 nucleotides: TGCAGCGCGAAGAACACTGAAGCTTTCTTT.

The genes are TRBV4-2 and TRBJ2-5, with 7 bases identical to TRBD1. Germline V gene lookup returns CDR1 LGHNA and CDR2 YNFKEQ. The J segment lost 4 bases and the V segment lost 1 base, leaving 6 bases of the junction unmatched. The CDR3 contains 15 residues. The CDR3 DNA sequence: TGTGCCAGCAGCCAAGGGGGACAGCCACGAGAGACCCAGTACTTC. This gives the protein CASSQGGQPRETQYF.

This clone was found a few times. The chain joins TRBV29-1 to TRBJ2-3; D call uncertain. V gave up 4 bases and J gave up 0 bases, with 5 bases separating them. CDR1 SQVTM and CDR2 ANQGSEA come from the germline V gene. The CDR3 totals 12 residues. CDR3 DNA: TGCAGCGTTGCCCCAAGCACAGATACGCAGTATTTT. Its translation: CSVAPSTDTQYF.

This clone appeared a few times. In nucleotides, the CDR3 is TGTGCCAGTATGGGCAGACCGAACACTGAAGCTTTCTTT. Translated, it gives CASMGRPNTEAFF. The V gene is TRBV19, the J gene TRBJ1-1; D is undetermined. The CDR3 contains 13 residues. Germline assignment: CDR1 LNHDA and CDR2 SQIVND (reference sequence). Trimming removed 7 bases from V and 1 base from J, with 10 bases in between.

This clone showed up just once. The chain links TRBV7-8 to TRBJ2-3; D may be TRBD1 (6 bases). This CDR3 has 14 amino acids. CDR1 and CDR2 from the germline V gene are SGHVS and FQNEAQ. The V end lost 0 bases, the J end lost 6 bases, and 10 bases lay between the germline ends. CDR3 residues: CASSLARGSDTQYF. The CDR3 DNA follows: TGTGCCAGCAGCTTAGCCAGGGGATCGGATACGCAGTATTTT.

This clone was counted a few times. The rearrangement joins TRBV7-2 to TRBJ2-7; 7 bases are shared with TRBD2. V trimming: 6 bases; J trimming: 2 bases; junction bases outside the gene matches: 13. This CDR3 contains 16 residues. Germline CDR1 and CDR2: SGHTA and FQGNSA. The CDR3 sequence is CASSPGASGYPYEQYF. CDR3 coding DNA: TGTGCCAGCAGTCCCGGGGCTAGCGGCTACCCCTACGAGCAGTACTTC.

The chain is built from TRBV4-1 and TRBJ2-1; the D is unclear. V lost 1 base, J lost 4 bases, and 11 bases lay in between. The germline gives CDR1 MGHRA, CDR2 YSYEKL. The CDR3 loop spans 15 amino acids. For the CDR3, the DNA is TGCGCCAGCAGCCAAGGGGTGGACCGATACAATGAGCAGTTCTTC. This codes for CASSQGVDRYNEQFF.

This sequence joins TRBV29-1 and TRBJ2-5; D remains unclear. V dropped 5 bases and J dropped 0 bases, with 10 bases sitting between them. The CDR3 runs to 13 residues. CDR1 is SQVTM, CDR2 ANQGSEA, per germline. Written as DNA, the CDR3 is TGCAGCGTTACCGGACCGAACCAAGAGACCCAGTACTTC. Translating gives CSVTGPNQETQYF.

The chain couples TRBV7-9 to TRBJ2-3, with D perhaps TRBD2 (6 bases). This CDR3 comprises 15 residues. The germline V gene encodes CDR1 SEHNR and CDR2 FQNEAQ (reference sequence). The germline V and J ends were trimmed by 5 bases and 2 bases, with 14 bases remaining between them. Here the CDR3 DNA reads TGTGCCAGCAGCGTCGGGACTCGTGACACAGATACGCAGTATTTT. Protein sequence: CASSVGTRDTDTQYF.

The genes are TRBV7-2 and TRBJ2-2; TRBD2 might be the D (5 bases). Germline V gives CDR1 SGHTA, CDR2 FQGNSA. There are 15 residues in the CDR3. V was shortened by 5 bases and J by 4 bases, with 14 bases between the two germline ends. The CDR3 loop is CASSPNLASTGELFF. DNA of the CDR3: TGTGCCAGCAGCCCTAACCTAGCTAGCACCGGGGAGCTGTTTTTT.

The chain has TRBV27 and TRBJ1-1, with TRBD1 identical over 7 bases. Unmatched junction bases numbered 9, after V lost 6 bases and J lost 5 bases. The CDR3 contains 14 residues. Germline-derived CDR1 and CDR2 are MNHEY and SMNVEV (reference sequence). The CDR3 region is CASSPDRVVTEAFF. The CDR3 DNA reads TGTGCCAGCAGCCCCGACAGGGTAGTGACTGAAGCTTTCTTT.

The CDR3 DNA sequence: TGTGCCACCAGCAGATCTTCGTCTAGCCGCCAAGAGACCCAGTACTTC. Translation gives CATSRSSSSRQETQYF. The chain links TRBV15 to TRBJ2-5, with a weak D call TRBD2 (5 bases). Trimming removed 2 bases at V and 1 base at J, with 14 bases between. Per the germline V gene, CDR1 is LNHNV and CDR2 is YYDKDF (reference sequence). CDR3 size: 16 residues.

This chain links TRBV30 with TRBJ1-2; maybe TRBD1 (5 bases). Trimming removed 2 bases from V and 7 bases from J, with 20 bases in between. Germline assignment: CDR1 GTSNPN and CDR2 SVGIG (reference sequence). The CDR3 consists of 15 residues. The chain's CDR3 is CAWSTRTLIARGYTF. DNA of the CDR3: TGTGCCTGGAGTACCCGGACACTCATCGCTCGTGGCTACACCTTC.

This clone came up a few times. The chain uses TRBV19 and TRBJ2-1; 12 nucleotides agree with TRBD2. The germline gives CDR1 LNHDA, CDR2 SQIVND (reference sequence). The CDR3 covers 15 residues. Trimming at V came to 6 bases and at J to 7 bases, leaving 7 bases not matched to a gene. The CDR3 loop is CASRRLAGVGNEQFF. In DNA, the CDR3 is TGTGCCAGTAGGAGACTAGCGGGAGTTGGAAATGAGCAGTTCTTC.

The chain links TRBV10-3 to TRBJ2-1, with D possibly TRBD2 on 5 matching bases. Germline lookup yields CDR1 ENHRY and CDR2 SYGVKD. The CDR3 has 12 amino acids. Trimming pared 9 bases from V and 9 bases from J, leaving 15 bases between. CDR3 nucleotides: TGTGCCATTCGGCGGGCAGATGGTGAGCAGTTCTTC. Translation: CAIRRADGEQFF.